What follows are 11 T cell receptor beta chains derived from one specimen sequenced in a study of T cell clonality in common variable immunodeficiency. The protocol was immunoSEQ multiplex PCR, while the TCRdb copy is restricted to in-frame clones and leaves out a portion. This repertoire holds about 34,000 clones, and none appear only once. Input material: peripheral blood mononuclear cells. These receptors were collected from a person aged 18 to 69 in good health.

There are many counts of this clone. The read comes to an end 3 residues before the CDR3 does, leaving the germline J gene to fill in the end. The rearrangement joins TRBV19 to TRBJ2-7, with 12 positions matching TRBD1. Germline V lookup: CDR1 LNHDA, CDR2 SQIVND (reference sequence). J gave up 4 bases and V 3 bases, and 4 bases lay outside the gene matches. The CDR3 runs 15 residues. CDR3 sequence: CASSIGTGGMYEQYF. The CDR3 DNA, read in part, is TGTGCCAGTAGTATCGGGACAGGGGGCATGTACGAG.

This clone has a count of ten or more. From the germline J gene comes the end of the CDR3, since the read stops 3 residues before it. The rearrangement uses TRBV19 and TRBJ1-3, with a possible D match to TRBD1 (6 bases). Trimming cost V 5 bases and J 1 base, with 9 bases left between them. Germline V gene lookup returns CDR1 LNHDA and CDR2 SQIVND (reference sequence). The CDR3 totals 14 residues. The chain's CDR3 is CASSQTGSGNTIYF. The CDR3 bases that were read are TGTGCCAGTAGTCAAACAGGGTCTGGAAACACC.

There are a few counts of this clone. The CDR3 is CASSSAPGQGDGYTF. The part of the CDR3 DNA that was read is TGCGCCAGCAGCTCAGCGCCGGGACAGGGAGATGGC. This sequence joins TRBV5-1 and TRBJ1-2, with 9 bases aligning to TRBD1. The missing CDR3 end, 3 residues past where the read stops, is filled in from the germline J gene. The germline gives CDR1 SGHRS, CDR2 YFSETQ. Trimming cost V 3 bases and J 6 bases; bases outside gene matches: 9. The CDR3 is 15 residues long.

This clone has at least ten counts. The sequenced fragment ends 3 residues before the CDR3 boundary, so the rest is inferred from the germline J gene. This chain uses TRBV12-3 or TRBV12-4 with TRBJ1-2; the D gene is possibly TRBD1 (6 bases). Trimming removed 3 bases at V and 5 bases at J, with 13 bases between. CDR3 size: 14 residues. CDR3 residues: CASSFAQGLYGYTF. The sequenced part of the CDR3 DNA is TGTGCCAGCAGTTTCGCCCAGGGGCTATATGGC.

This clone was counted ten times or more. Read sequence stops 3 residues before the CDR3 end, and the germline J gene provides the missing end. The chain employs TRBV18 and TRBJ1-6, with TRBD1 as a possible D gene (5 bases). The V gene lost 3 bases and the J gene lost 10 bases, with 13 bases spanning the gap. The CDR3 covers 14 residues. CDR1 and CDR2 from the germline V gene are KGHSH and LQKENI. The sequenced part of the CDR3 DNA is TGTGCCAGCTCACCGGACATAGGTCGGTCACCC. This encodes CASSPDIGRSP. The CDR3 reads in full as CASSPDIGRSPLHF.

This clone was recorded many times. The DNA ends 3 residues before the CDR3 does, and the rest of the CDR3 is filled in from the germline J gene. This sample also contains other DNA sequences that code for the same CDR3. This chain joins TRBV18 and TRBJ2-1, with 7 positions matching TRBD1. V was pared by 3 bases and J by 4 bases, with 12 bases of the junction left unmatched. Germline V gene lookup returns CDR1 KGHSH and CDR2 LQKENI. This CDR3 has 17 amino acids. CDR3 protein: CASSPPLGTDKYNEQFF. Partial CDR3 DNA: TGTGCCAGCTCACCTCCCCTCGGGACAGACAAGTACAATGAG.

This clone appeared many times. The CDR3 end falls 3 residues outside the read, so it is completed with the germline J gene. The chain couples TRBV20-1 to TRBJ2-7; TRBD2 aligns across 11 bases. The ends lost 8 bases at V and 5 bases at J; junction bases unmatched: 8. This CDR3 is 13 amino acids long. Germline loops: CDR1 DFQATT, CDR2 SNEGSKA (reference sequence). The CDR3 spells CSTQTSGRNEQYF. Partial CDR3 DNA: TGCAGTACCCAAACTAGCGGGAGAAACGAG.

This clone was seen many times. The CDR3: CASSFGQGITYEQYF. CDR3 DNA (partial): TGTGCCAGCAGTTTCGGACAGGGGATTACCTACGAG. The genes are TRBV2 and TRBJ2-7, with 9 bases that match TRBD1. The CDR3 end lies 3 residues beyond the end of the read and is filled in from the germline J gene. Unmatched junction bases numbered 7, after V lost 5 bases and J lost 2 bases. This CDR3 comprises 15 residues. Per the germline V gene, CDR1 is SNHLY and CDR2 is FYNNEI.

This clone was seen many times. The CDR3 end falls 3 residues outside the read, so it is completed with the germline J gene. The genes are TRBV7-9 and TRBJ1-3; 10 nucleotides match TRBD1. Trimming removed 5 bases from V and 4 bases from J; junction bases left unmatched: 5. Germline loops: CDR1 SEHNR, CDR2 FQNEAQ (reference sequence). The CDR3 totals 15 residues. The CDR3 protein is CASSIGQGGGNTIYF. CDR3 DNA, as far as it was read: TGTGCCAGCAGCATCGGACAGGGGGGAGGAAACACC.

This clone was recorded at least ten times. The sequenced fragment ends 3 residues before the CDR3 boundary, so the rest is inferred from the germline J gene. The chain has TRBV7-9 and TRBJ2-7, with D hard to call. The CDR3 has 12 amino acids. CDR1 is SEHNR, CDR2 FQNEAQ, per germline (reference sequence). V was pared by 4 bases and J by 0 bases, with 4 bases between. The part of the CDR3 DNA that was read is TGTGCCAGCAGCTCCATCTCCTACGAG. As protein: CASSSISYE. The whole CDR3 region reads CASSSISYEQYF.

In the case of this clone: A much larger clone lies one base from this, so it may be a read error. Sequencing ends 3 residues short of the CDR3 end; the germline J gene provides the rest. The rearrangement links TRBV10-1 to TRBJ1-6; a weak D match, TRBD1 (6 bases). The CDR3 totals 14 residues. CDR1 is WNHNN and CDR2 is SYGVQD in the germline V gene (reference sequence). The part of the CDR3 DNA that was read is TGCACCAGCAGTGCCGGCAGGGGAAATTCACCC. Its protein product is CTSSAGRGNSP. The CDR3 in its entirety is CTSSAGRGNSPLHF.